Listed here are 15 T cell receptor beta chains from one sample, sequenced in a study of blood T cell repertoires in COVID-19. Produced via immunoSEQ multiplex PCR; TCRdb's table is partial and in-frame only. The table has about 88,000 clones, about nine tenths seen once. The sequencing input was peripheral blood. These receptors were obtained from a human donor with active COVID-19. The donor label of this sample is uncertain.

This clone was recorded once. The rearrangement joins TRBV28 to TRBJ2-3; 11 bases fit TRBD2. Germline assignment: CDR1 MDHEN and CDR2 SYDVKM. The CDR3 runs to 17 residues. V was pared by 5 bases and J by 2 bases, with 9 bases of the junction left unmatched. The CDR3 spells CASSPSRLAGITDTQYF. CDR3 nucleotides: TGTGCCAGCAGTCCCTCCCGACTAGCGGGGATCACAGATACGCAGTATTTT.

The V call is TRBV4-3, the J call TRBJ2-3; 9 bases line up with TRBD1. Per the germline V gene, CDR1 is LGHNA and CDR2 is YSLEER. The V and J ends lost 2 bases and 3 bases, in that order; junction bases with no gene match: 6. CDR3 length: 16 amino acids. The CDR3 protein is CASSQNTGQGTDTQYF. CDR3 nucleotide sequence: TGCGCCAGCAGCCAAAACACGGGACAGGGAACAGATACGCAGTATTTT.

This clone appeared a single time. This chain uses TRBV6-5 with TRBJ1-2; 7 bases align to TRBD1. CDR1 and CDR2 (germline): MNHEY, SVGAGI. This CDR3 is 14 amino acids long. Trimming removed 5 bases from V and 5 bases from J; junction bases left unmatched: 8. The CDR3 sequence is CASSPDRDTYGYTF. CDR3 coding DNA: TGTGCCAGCAGTCCCGACAGGGATACTTATGGCTACACCTTC.

The J gene is TRBJ2-3, the V gene TRBV7-9; 7 bases agree with TRBD2. The CDR3 covers 18 residues. V lost 5 bases and J lost 5; bases outside the gene matches: 19. Germline V CDR1 and CDR2: SEHNR, FQNEAQ (reference sequence). The CDR3 region has the DNA TGTGCCAGCAGCCACCTTGGGTGGGCGGGGGAGCGGGAAGATACGCAGTATTTT. The encoded protein is CASSHLGWAGEREDTQYF.

The chain combines TRBV6-5 with TRBJ1-2; 10 nucleotides agree with TRBD1. After removal of 6 bases from V and 7 bases from J, the junction contained 8 bases not matched to a gene. CDR3 size: 14 residues. Germline assignment: CDR1 MNHEY and CDR2 SVGAGI. The DNA for the CDR3 is TGTGCCAGCAGCCGGGACAGGGGAGGGGCTGGCTACACCTTC. This sequence encodes CASSRDRGGAGYTF.

The J gene is TRBJ2-3, the V gene TRBV11-2; perhaps TRBD1 as D (7 bases). Germline V gives CDR1 SGHAT, CDR2 FQNNGV. V shed 5 bases and J shed 3 bases, with 18 bases lying between them. This CDR3 spans 16 amino acids. Written as DNA, the CDR3 is TGTGCCAGCAGCACAGGGGCGGGGTTTAGGACAGATACGCAGTATTTT. Amino acid sequence: CASSTGAGFRTDTQYF.

CDR3 DNA sequence: TGCGCCAGCAGAAGGGGGACAGGGTCCTACGAGCAGTACTTC. Amino acids: CASRRGTGSYEQYF. The chain couples TRBV5-1 to TRBJ2-7, with TRBD1 matching 9 bases. CDR1 is SGHRS, CDR2 YFSETQ, per germline. J gave up 1 base and V 5 bases, and 4 bases lay outside the gene matches. The CDR3 has 14 amino acids.

The genes are TRBV5-4 and TRBJ2-7; TRBD2 might be the D (6 bases). The V gene's germline CDR1 is SGHNT and CDR2 YYREEE (reference sequence). V gave up 0 bases and J gave up 2 bases, with 9 bases separating them. The CDR3 runs 14 residues. CDR3 region: CASSLAGLAYEQYF. DNA for the CDR3: TGTGCCAGCAGCTTGGCGGGACTCGCCTACGAGCAGTACTTC. The whole variable domain, filled in from reference TRBV5-4 and TRBJ2-7, reads ETGVTQSPTHLIKTRGQQVTLRCSSQSGHNTVSWYQQALGQGPQFIFQYYREEENGRGNFPPRFSGLQFPNYSSELNVNALELDDSALYLCASSLAGLAYEQYFGPGTRLTVT.

The genes are TRBV18 and TRBJ1-2; TRBD1 might be the D (5 bases). The CDR3 runs 16 residues. The germline V gene has CDR1 KGHSH and CDR2 LQKENI. V was pared by 3 bases and J by 2 bases, with 16 bases between. The chain's CDR3 is CASSPRQTVANYGYTF. The CDR3 DNA reads TGTGCCAGCTCACCCCGCCAGACAGTGGCGAACTATGGCTACACCTTC.

This chain joins TRBV7-8 and TRBJ2-2, with D maybe TRBD1 (5 bases). CDR1 is SGHVS, CDR2 FQNEAQ, per germline. V lost 2 bases, J lost 7 bases, and 11 bases lay in between. The CDR3 has 14 residues. Here the CDR3 reads CASSLKGQGGELFF. CDR3 sequence (DNA): TGTGCCAGCAGCTTAAAGGGGCAGGGCGGGGAGCTGTTTTTT.

V gene TRBV2 combines with J gene TRBJ2-7; D gene ambiguous. This CDR3 spans 14 amino acids. V was trimmed by 6 bases and J by 7 bases, leaving 19 bases between them. Germline V gene lookup returns CDR1 SNHLY and CDR2 FYNNEI. The CDR3 loop is CASSVVGVPWEQYF. The CDR3 nucleotides read TGTGCCAGCAGCGTCGTCGGAGTGCCGTGGGAGCAGTACTTC. Variable domain in full (rest from reference TRBV2 and TRBJ2-7): EPEVTQTPSHQVTQMGQEVILRCVPISNHLYFYWYRQILGQKVEFLVSFYNNEISEKSEIFDDQFSVERPDGSNFTLKIRSTKLEDSAMYFCASSVVGVPWEQYFGPGTRLTVT.

V and J are TRBV2 and TRBJ1-1; 9 bases are shared with TRBD1. The V gene's germline CDR1 is SNHLY and CDR2 FYNNEI. V lost 6 bases and J lost 7; bases outside the gene matches: 21. This CDR3 region has 18 residues. CDR3 DNA: TGTGCCAGCAGCGCAAGCCATACAGGGGGCAGGACTAGGGGTGAAGCTTTCTTT. Encoded protein: CASSASHTGGRTRGEAFF.

V and J are TRBV6-5 and TRBJ2-7; 11 bases align to TRBD1. The V segment lost 6 bases and the J segment 6 bases; nucleotides outside the gene matches: 7. In germline, CDR1 is MNHEY, CDR2 SVGAGI. CDR3 size: 14 residues. CDR3 protein: CASRSPGQGVEQYF. In nucleotides, the CDR3 is TGTGCCAGCAGATCCCCGGGACAGGGGGTCGAGCAGTACTTC.

This chain links TRBV5-4 with TRBJ1-2, with 7 nucleotides matching TRBD1. The V and J ends lost 4 bases and 4 bases, in that order; junction bases with no gene match: 10. The CDR3 runs to 15 residues. The germline V gene encodes CDR1 SGHNT and CDR2 YYREEE (reference sequence). The CDR3 here is CASSDDRVGVYGYTF. Here the CDR3 DNA reads TGTGCCAGCAGCGACGACAGGGTAGGGGTCTATGGCTACACCTTC.

The chain carries TRBV9 and TRBJ2-2; 14 positions match TRBD2. V shed 0 bases and J 2 bases; nucleotides not matched to a gene: 9. The CDR3 spans 20 residues. CDR1 and CDR2 (germline): SGDLS, YYNGEE. Here the CDR3 reads CASSVGGLAGAKINTGELFF. CDR3 in DNA: TGTGCCAGCAGCGTAGGGGGACTAGCGGGGGCCAAGATCAACACCGGGGAGCTGTTTTTT. Drawing the rest from reference TRBV9 and TRBJ2-2, the complete variable domain is DSGVTQTPKHLITATGQRVTLRCSPRSGDLSVYWYQQSLDQGLQFLIQYYNGEERAKGNILERFSAQQFPDLHSELNLSSLELGDSALYFCASSVGGLAGAKINTGELFFGEGSRLTVL.